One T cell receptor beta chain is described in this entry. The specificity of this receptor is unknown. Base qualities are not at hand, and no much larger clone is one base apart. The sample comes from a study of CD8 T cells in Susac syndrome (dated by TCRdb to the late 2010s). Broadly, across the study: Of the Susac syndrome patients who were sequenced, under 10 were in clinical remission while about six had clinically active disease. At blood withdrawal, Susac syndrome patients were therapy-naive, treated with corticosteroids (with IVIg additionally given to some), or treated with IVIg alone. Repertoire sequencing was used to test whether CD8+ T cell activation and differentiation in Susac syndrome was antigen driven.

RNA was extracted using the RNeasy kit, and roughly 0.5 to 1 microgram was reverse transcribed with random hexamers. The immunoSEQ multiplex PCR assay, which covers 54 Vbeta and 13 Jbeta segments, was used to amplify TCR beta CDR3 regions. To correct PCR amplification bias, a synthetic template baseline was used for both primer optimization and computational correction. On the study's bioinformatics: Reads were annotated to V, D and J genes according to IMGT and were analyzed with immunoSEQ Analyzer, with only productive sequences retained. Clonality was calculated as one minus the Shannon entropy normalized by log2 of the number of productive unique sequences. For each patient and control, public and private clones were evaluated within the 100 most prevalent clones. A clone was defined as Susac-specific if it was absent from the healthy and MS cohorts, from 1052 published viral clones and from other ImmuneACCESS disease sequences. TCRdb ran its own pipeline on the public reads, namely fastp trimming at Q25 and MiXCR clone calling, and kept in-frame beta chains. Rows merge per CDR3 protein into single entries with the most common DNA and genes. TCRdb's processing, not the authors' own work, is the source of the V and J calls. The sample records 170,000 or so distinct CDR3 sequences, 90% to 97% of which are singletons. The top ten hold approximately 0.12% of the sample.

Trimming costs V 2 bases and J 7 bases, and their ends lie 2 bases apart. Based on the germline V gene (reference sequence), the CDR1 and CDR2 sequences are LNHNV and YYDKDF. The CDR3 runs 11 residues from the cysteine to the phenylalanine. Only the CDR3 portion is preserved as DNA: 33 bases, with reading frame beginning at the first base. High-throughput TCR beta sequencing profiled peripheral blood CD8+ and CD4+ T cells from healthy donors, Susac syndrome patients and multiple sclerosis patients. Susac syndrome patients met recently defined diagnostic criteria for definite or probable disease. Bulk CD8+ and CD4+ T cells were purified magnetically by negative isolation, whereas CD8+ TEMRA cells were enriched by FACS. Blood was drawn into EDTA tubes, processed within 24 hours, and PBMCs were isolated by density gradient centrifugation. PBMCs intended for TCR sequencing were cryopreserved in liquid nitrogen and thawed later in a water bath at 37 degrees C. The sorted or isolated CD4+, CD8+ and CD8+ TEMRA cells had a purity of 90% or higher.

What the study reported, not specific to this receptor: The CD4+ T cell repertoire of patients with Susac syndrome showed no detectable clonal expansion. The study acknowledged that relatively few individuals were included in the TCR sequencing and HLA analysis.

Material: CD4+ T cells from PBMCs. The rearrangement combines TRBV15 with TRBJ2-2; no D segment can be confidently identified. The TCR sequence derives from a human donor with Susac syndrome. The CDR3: CATSRSGELFF. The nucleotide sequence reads TGTGCCACCAGCAGAAGCGGGGAGCTGTTTTTT. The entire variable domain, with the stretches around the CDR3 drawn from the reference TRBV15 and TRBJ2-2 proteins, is DAMVIQNPRYQVTQFGKPVTLSCSQTLNHNVMYWYQQKSSQAPKLLFHYYDKDFNNEADTPDNFQSRRPNTSFCFLDIRSPGLGDTAMYLCATSRSGELFFGEGSRLTVL.